Presented here are 26 T cell receptor beta chains from one specimen sequenced in a study of Ad26.COV2.S vaccination and SARS-CoV-2 variants. Sequencing used immunoSEQ multiplex PCR; TCRdb keeps in-frame clones, though not all of them. In the table there are around 340,000 clones, around 89% of which are singletons. Treatment meaning: roughly 18 received Ad26.COV2.S at low or high dose, single or two shots; five or six received placebo; per-sample allocation not given. Samples analyzed were those drawn on day 63 after the first vaccine or placebo injection. Here the sequenced sample was peripheral blood, taken in a trial of Ad26.COV2.S vaccine versus placebo. The origin of the receptors is a person between 18 and 65 years old who received the Ad26.COV2.S COVID-19 vaccine or a placebo.

The J gene is TRBJ2-1, the V gene TRBV19; 7 bases fit TRBD1. Germline CDR1 is LNHDA and CDR2 is SQIVND (reference sequence). The J segment lost 7 bases and the V segment lost 3 bases, leaving 6 bases of the junction unmatched. The CDR3 extends over 14 amino acids. The CDR3 is CASSMDRRSNEQFF. DNA for the CDR3: TGTGCCAGTAGTATGGACAGGAGGTCGAATGAGCAGTTCTTC.

This chain uses TRBV30 with TRBJ2-7; D assignment may be TRBD1 or TRBD2 (5 bases each). The CDR3 is 14 residues long. CDR1 and CDR2 from the germline V gene are GTSNPN and SVGIG (reference sequence). Between the trimmed V and J ends, which lost 3 bases and 2 bases, there was a span of 14 bases. DNA for the CDR3: TGTGCCTGGAGGGGACGGGATAGGGCCTACGAGCAGTACTTC. Its translation: CAWRGRDRAYEQYF.

This chain joins TRBV19 and TRBJ2-1; the match to TRBD2 covers 13 bases. From germline, CDR1 is LNHDA and CDR2 SQIVND (reference sequence). CDR3 length: 16 amino acids. V trimming: 4 bases; J trimming: 7 bases; junction bases outside the gene matches: 7. DNA of the CDR3: TGTGCCAGTAGTACAGGACTAGCGGGGGTTCGGAATGAGCAGTTCTTC. Translated, it gives CASSTGLAGVRNEQFF.

The chain couples TRBV7-9 to TRBJ1-5; 10 bases align to TRBD1. Losses at the gene ends were 1 base for V and 1 base for J; bases not matched to a gene: 4. Looked up from germline, CDR1 is SEHNR and CDR2 is FQNEAQ (reference sequence). This CDR3 has 17 residues. CDR3 residues: CASSLVTGGLSNQPQHF. DNA for the CDR3: TGTGCCAGCAGCTTAGTGACAGGGGGCTTGAGCAATCAGCCCCAGCATTTT.

This sequence joins TRBV13 and TRBJ1-2, with a weak D call TRBD1 (5 bases). This CDR3 region has 14 residues. Trimming cost V 1 base and J 4 bases, with 10 bases left between them. The V gene's germline CDR1 is PRHDT and CDR2 FYEKMQ (reference sequence). CDR3 in amino acids: CASSLVQGSYGYTF. In DNA, the CDR3 is TGTGCCAGCAGCTTAGTCCAGGGCTCCTATGGCTACACCTTC. Full variable domain (rest looked up from reference TRBV13 and TRBJ1-2): AAGVIQSPRHLIKEKRETATLKCYPIPRHDTVYWYQQGPGQDPQFLISFYEKMQSDKGSIPDRFSAQQFSDYHSELNMSSLELGDSALYFCASSLVQGSYGYTFGSGTRLTVV.

This CDR3 reads CASLQGVGETQYF. CDR3 bases: TGTGCCAGCCTACAGGGGGTTGGGGAGACCCAGTACTTC. The chain has TRBV6-5 and TRBJ2-5; 8 nucleotides agree with TRBD1. The length of the CDR3 is 13 residues. V gave up 8 bases and J gave up 5 bases; unmatched junction bases: 7. Germline CDR1 is MNHEY and CDR2 is SVGAGI.

The rearrangement uses TRBV30 and TRBJ2-2; D is unresolved. The germline V gene encodes CDR1 GTSNPN and CDR2 SVGIG (reference sequence). Trimming removed 4 bases at V and 4 bases at J, with 13 bases between. The CDR3 is 14 residues long. CDR3 in DNA: TGTGCCTGGAATCTGACCCGACGCACCGGGGAGCTGTTTTTT. Amino acids: CAWNLTRRTGELFF.

This clone was seen many times. The chain carries TRBV5-1 and TRBJ2-7; 8 nucleotides agree with TRBD1. Germline CDR1 and CDR2: SGHRS and YFSETQ. Trimming cost V 0 bases and J 2 bases; bases outside gene matches: 1. The CDR3 is 14 amino acids. CDR3 coding DNA: TGCGCCAGCAGCTTGGTACAGGGGGCCTACGAGCAGTACTTC. The encoded protein is CASSLVQGAYEQYF.

The J gene is TRBJ2-3, the V gene TRBV18, with TRBD2 matching over 14 bases. Unmatched junction bases numbered 2, after V lost 3 bases and J lost 0 bases. The CDR3 totals 17 residues. Germline assignment: CDR1 KGHSH and CDR2 LQKENI. The CDR3 bases are TGTGCCAGCTCACCGGGGACTAGCGGGAGTAGCACAGATACGCAGTATTTT. Translated, it gives CASSPGTSGSSTDTQYF.

The chain carries TRBV11-2 and TRBJ1-1, with D uncertain. Germline V CDR1 and CDR2: SGHAT, FQNNGV. The CDR3 is 13 amino acids. Trimming stripped 2 bases from V and 1 base from J, with 5 bases between. The CDR3 DNA follows: TGTGCCAGCAGCTTACACGCGAACACTGAAGCTTTCTTT. Its protein product is CASSLHANTEAFF.

The V gene is TRBV5-1, the J gene TRBJ1-1; D is perhaps TRBD1 (5 bases). V was shortened by 1 base and J by 4 bases, with 14 bases between the two germline ends. This CDR3 contains 15 residues. Germline lookup yields CDR1 SGHRS and CDR2 YFSETQ. The chain's CDR3 is CASSLYSPGGTEAFF. In DNA form, the CDR3 reads TGCGCCAGCAGCTTGTATAGTCCCGGGGGCACTGAAGCTTTCTTT. Using reference TRBV5-1 and TRBJ1-1 for the parts outside the CDR3, the full variable domain is KAGVTQTPRYLIKTRGQQVTLSCSPISGHRSVSWYQQTPGQGLQFLFEYFSETQRNKGNFPGRFSGRQFSNSRSEMNVSTLELGDSALYLCASSLYSPGGTEAFFGQGTRLTVV.

The V call is TRBV2, the J call TRBJ2-2, with TRBD1 as a possible D gene (6 bases). CDR1 and CDR2 (germline): SNHLY, FYNNEI. Deletions cut 5 bases from V and 1 base from J, with 11 bases between. The CDR3 covers 15 residues. The CDR3 loop is CASSLRDKNTGELFF. CDR3 bases: TGTGCCAGCAGTCTCCGGGACAAGAACACCGGGGAGCTGTTTTTT.

This clone turned up a few times. The chain employs TRBV11-2 and TRBJ1-6, with a tentative D call TRBD1 (5 bases). The CDR3 sequence is 17 residues long. Trimming left V 5 bases short and J 9 bases short, with 23 bases between. In germline, CDR1 is SGHAT, CDR2 FQNNGV. This CDR3 reads CASSLGVVPGRFSPLHF. The CDR3 bases are TGTGCCAGCAGCCTAGGGGTCGTTCCGGGGCGTTTTTCACCCCTCCACTTT.

The rearrangement joins TRBV10-2 to TRBJ2-2; D uncertain. This CDR3 has 17 amino acids. The V and J ends lost 6 bases and 3 bases respectively, with 20 bases between them. Germline CDR1 WSHSY, CDR2 SAAADI. Here the CDR3 DNA reads TGCGCCAGCAGGACGCCTATTCCGCGGACCCACACCGGGGAGCTGTTTTTT. This translates into CASRTPIPRTHTGELFF.

The chain uses TRBV7-2 and TRBJ2-1; 9 bases are shared with TRBD2. This CDR3 spans 16 amino acids. The V gene's germline CDR1 is SGHTA and CDR2 FQGNSA. With 2 bases clipped from V and 8 bases from J, the junction kept 10 bases outside the gene matches. The DNA of the CDR3 is TGTGCCAGCAGCTTAAGTTTTCCTAGCGGGATCTATGAGCAGTTCTTC. This encodes CASSLSFPSGIYEQFF. The variable domain in full, with the rest retrieved from reference TRBV7-2 and TRBJ2-1, is GAGVSQSPSNKVTEKGKDVELRCDPISGHTALYWYRQSLGQGLEFLIYFQGNSAPDKSGLPSDRFSAERTGGSVSTLTIQRTQQEDSAVYLCASSLSFPSGIYEQFFGPGTRLTVL.

The genes are TRBV5-6 and TRBJ1-2; D is unresolved. Trimming took off 2 bases at V and 5 bases at J, with 7 bases between the two ends. This CDR3 contains 12 residues. In germline, CDR1 is SGHDT, CDR2 YYEEEE. The CDR3 reads CASSLKDYGYTF. The DNA for the CDR3 is TGTGCCAGCAGCTTAAAGGATTATGGCTACACCTTC.

This chain uses TRBV2 with TRBJ1-2; maybe TRBD1 (6 bases). CDR1 is SNHLY and CDR2 is FYNNEI in the germline V gene. V lost 3 bases to trimming and J lost 7 bases, with 15 bases between them. This CDR3 spans 14 amino acids. The CDR3 DNA is TGTGCCAGCAGTGAGGTCAGGGGATCGGGTGGCTACACCTTC. Protein sequence: CASSEVRGSGGYTF. Together with reference TRBV2 and TRBJ1-2, the CDR3 gives the full variable domain: EPEVTQTPSHQVTQMGQEVILRCVPISNHLYFYWYRQILGQKVEFLVSFYNNEISEKSEIFDDQFSVERPDGSNFTLKIRSTKLEDSAMYFCASSEVRGSGGYTFGSGTRLTVV.

This chain connects TRBV5-1 to TRBJ2-1; TRBD1 aligns across 12 bases. V trimming: 7 bases; J trimming: 8 bases; junction bases outside the gene matches: 10. This CDR3 has 15 amino acids. CDR1 is SGHRS, CDR2 YFSETQ, per germline. CDR3 coding DNA: TGCGCCAGCGGGCCTCGGGGACAGGGGGCCTATGAGCAGTTCTTC. Translation gives CASGPRGQGAYEQFF.

The rearrangement uses TRBV7-8 and TRBJ1-1, with D uncertain. The CDR3 totals 13 residues. Germline CDR1 reads SGHVS; CDR2 reads FQNEAQ. Deletions cut 2 bases from V and 1 base from J, with 5 bases between. CDR3 DNA: TGTGCCAGCAGCTTATGGGAGAACACTGAAGCTTTCTTT. Residues: CASSLWENTEAFF.

The rearrangement joins TRBV4-1 to TRBJ2-1, with 7 bases fitting TRBD2. Unmatched junction bases numbered 4, after V lost 1 base and J lost 4 bases. The CDR3 consists of 15 residues. From germline, CDR1 is MGHRA and CDR2 YSYEKL. The CDR3 nucleotides are TGCGCCAGCAGCCAAGCTCGCGGGAGTTACAATGAGCAGTTCTTC. It specifies CASSQARGSYNEQFF.

The rearrangement links TRBV28 to TRBJ2-1, with 11 bases lining up with TRBD2. The CDR3 spans 19 residues. After removal of 5 bases from V and 7 bases from J, the junction contained 19 bases not matched to a gene. The germline V gene has CDR1 MDHEN and CDR2 SYDVKM. CDR3 protein: CASSAYVNVAGGFSNEQFF. CDR3 nucleotides: TGTGCCAGCAGTGCTTACGTTAACGTAGCGGGAGGGTTCTCGAATGAGCAGTTCTTC.

The chain uses TRBV6-4 and TRBJ2-2; no definite D call. The CDR3 loop spans 16 amino acids. Deletions cut 2 bases from V and 0 bases from J, with 10 bases between. The germline CDR1 and CDR2 sequences are MRHNA and SNTAGT. The CDR3 is CASSDLYRTNTGELFF. CDR3 sequence (DNA): TGTGCCAGCAGTGACCTCTACCGAACGAACACCGGGGAGCTGTTTTTT.

This clone was seen more than once but under ten times. The chain recombines TRBV7-8 with TRBJ2-2; TRBD1 agrees at 7 bases. Germline V CDR1 and CDR2: SGHVS, FQNEAQ. With 4 bases clipped from V and 4 bases from J, the junction kept 9 bases outside the gene matches. CDR3 length: 16 residues. In nucleotides, the CDR3 is TGTGCCAGCAGCTCGACAGGGATGGTAACCACCGGGGAGCTGTTTTTT. Its translation is CASSSTGMVTTGELFF.

V usage is TRBV5-1 and J usage is TRBJ2-1; D remains ambiguous. Trimming left V 0 bases short and J 4 bases short, with 8 bases between. Per germline, CDR1 SGHRS and CDR2 YFSETQ. The CDR3 extends over 14 amino acids. CDR3 nucleotide sequence: TGCGCCAGCAGCTTGGTAGGAAATTACAATGAGCAGTTCTTC. Translation gives CASSLVGNYNEQFF.

The chain joins TRBV19 to TRBJ1-1; D remains ambiguous. CDR1 is LNHDA, CDR2 SQIVND, per germline (reference sequence). Trimming cost V 7 bases and J 1 base, with 16 bases left between them. The CDR3 has 15 residues. DNA of the CDR3: TGTGCCAGTACCCCTGGCCCAGTTTCGAACACTGAAGCTTTCTTT. Protein product: CASTPGPVSNTEAFF.

This clone is a singleton in its sample. The J gene is TRBJ2-7, the V gene TRBV5-1, with D unclear. The germline CDR1 and CDR2 sequences are SGHRS and YFSETQ. V was clipped by 5 bases and J by 2 bases, with 8 bases between them. The CDR3 covers 12 residues. CDR3 DNA: TGCGCCAGCAGTACGGATCCCTACGAGCAGTACTTC. This sequence encodes CASSTDPYEQYF.